Given below is one TCR beta chain in context. The data stem from a study of blood T cell repertoires in COVID-19. Study-wide context: Material from acute and convalescent COVID-19 was sourced from the United States, Italy and Spain. PBMCs, B-cell-depleted T cells, or T cells were the source of the cDNA or gDNA that made up the material.

Per the authors' pipeline: Quantification of nucleated cells was approximated via reference gene primer amplification. Sequenced by immunoSEQ multiplex PCR; TCRdb stores in-frame clones only, minus some. The DNA was the basis for D and trimming; V, J and clone size are from that table. The sample carries 390,000 or so clones, around 87% recorded once. Patients from Seattle were sampled longitudinally, starting during active infection. The CDR3 extends over 14 amino acids. Trimming took off 2 bases at V and 4 bases at J, with 10 bases between the two ends. Germline assignment: CDR1 MNHEY and CDR2 SVGAGI.

The receptor's source is a woman aged 25 to 39 with COVID-19, enrolled during active disease. The V call is TRBV6-5, the J call TRBJ2-3; D not resolved. The material sequenced was peripheral blood. For the CDR3, the DNA is TGTGCCAGCAGTTACCCAACTCGCGCAGATACGCAGTATTTT. It translates to CASSYPTRADTQYF.